The T cell receptor (beta chain) described here comes from a study of blood T cell repertoires in COVID-19. In the original processing: Reference gene primer amplification gave nucleated cell count estimates. Here immunoSEQ multiplex PCR was the method, and the copy in TCRdb shows in-frame clones only, minus some. For V, J and clone size, that table is used; D and trimming come from the DNA. The table includes more than 350,000 clones, 89% detected once. Patients of the Seattle cohort, enrolled during active infection, were followed longitudinally. Sequences were obtained from peripheral blood. This TCR came from a woman in her twenties or thirties with COVID-19, enrolled during active disease.

Here the CDR3 DNA reads TGTGCCAATAGGGCGGGGACCGACAATTCACCCCTCCACTTT. Encoded protein: CANRAGTDNSPLHF. The rearrangement joins TRBV7-2 to TRBJ1-6, with D possibly matching TRBD1 (5 bases). CDR3 length: 14 amino acids. Germline CDR1 reads SGHTA; CDR2 reads FQGNSA. V was trimmed by 10 bases and J by 7 bases, leaving 17 bases between them.